This paragraph covers one TCR beta chain sequence. What this receptor recognizes is not known. Base qualities are not provided; no much larger clone lies one nucleotide away. Samples from volunteer blood donors who had recovered from COVID-19 were contributed by a second Seattle source. Each collaborating institution followed its own protocols to collect whole blood in K2EDTA tubes. For TCRbeta analysis, collaborators shipped samples in one of three forms: frozen whole blood, isolated PBMCs, or DNA extracted from either of those sample types. The CDR3 holds 17 amino acids from the cysteine to the phenylalanine. Just CDR3 DNA is preserved here, 51 bases in frame from base 1. CDR1 and CDR2 were assigned from the germline V gene as SGHTS and YDEGEE. V is pruned by 0 bases and J by 2 bases, leaving 8 bases of the junction without a gene match. The data were taken from a study of blood T cell repertoires in COVID-19 (dated by TCRdb to 2020 to 2022). About the full investigation: Samples from collaborators originated in the United States, Italy and Spain and spanned both the acute and convalescent phases of COVID-19. The repertoires were released in a freely available public database intended as a resource for research on the immune response to SARS-CoV-2. Where HLA class I and class II types were available, the types were taken from metadata supplied by the sample provider, not from assay-based typing. The sample metadata nearly always contained a de-identified subject ID, COVID-19 status, age in years and sex. The samples were drawn from two sources: the first 160 participants of the ongoing ImmuneRACE study, and fewer than 1,500 subjects contributed by 6 global collaborators. Subjects who had been exposed to COVID-19, were actively infected with it, or had recovered from it provided the deeply sampled blood TCRbeta repertoires that made up the dataset. The prospective study material was composed of cDNA or gDNA derived from T cells, B-cell-depleted T cells, or PBMCs. The paper as a whole reports these results and caveats: Clinical and demographic metadata were provided uncurated, with the amount varying by source and participant.

The immunoSEQ Assay, a bias-controlled multiplex PCR, was used to amplify TCRbeta CDR3 regions from genomic DNA. The original methods were these. The number of nucleated cells in each sample was estimated from the amplification of reference gene primers within the assay. To quantify the absolute abundance of each unique TCRbeta CDR3 rearrangement, sequence reads were collapsed and filtered. For each sample, productive Simpson clonality was calculated as the square root of Simpson's diversity index across productive rearrangements. The clones in this table, taken by TCRdb from immuneACCESS, are in-frame only. Not every clone is retained; where verified, under half of the shortfall comes from an unresolved V gene, and the cause of the rest is unknown. That table is the source of V, J and clone size, and D and trimming were worked out from the DNA. The sample contains under 250,000 clones, about 86% of them found a single time. In total, the top ten clones hold approximately 2.9% of the sample.

This sequence originates from a woman in her thirties who had recovered from COVID-19. Source material: peripheral blood. This chain joins TRBV5-8 to TRBJ2-3, with 8 bases matching TRBD1. The DNA sequence follows: TGTGCCAGCAGCTTGGGGACAGGGCCTCGCCTCACAGATACGCAGTATTTT. Its amino acids are CASSLGTGPRLTDTQYF.